A single T cell receptor beta chain is shown here with its context. Trimming removed 4 bases from V and 3 bases from J; junction bases left unmatched: 10. The CDR3 is made up of 17 amino acids. The germline V gene encodes CDR1 SGDLS and CDR2 YYNGEE. The record originates from a study of cytomegalovirus exposure and HLA in healthy donors. Study at large: HLA-typed donors were the source of 82 million or so unique TCRs, which an early data release held.

PCR employed 60 Vbeta and 13 Jbeta primers. Sequencing used immunoSEQ multiplex PCR; TCRdb keeps in-frame clones, though not all of them. The data hold around 220,000 clones, with roughly 75% observed a single time. The source material was PBMCs. This receptor was taken from a woman in her 30s in good health and CMV-seronegative. V gene TRBV9 combines with J gene TRBJ1-3, with 10 bases identical to TRBD1. DNA for the CDR3: TGTGCCAGCAGCTTGAACCCGAGGACAGGGGGTGGAAACACCATATATTTT. As protein: CASSLNPRTGGGNTIYF.